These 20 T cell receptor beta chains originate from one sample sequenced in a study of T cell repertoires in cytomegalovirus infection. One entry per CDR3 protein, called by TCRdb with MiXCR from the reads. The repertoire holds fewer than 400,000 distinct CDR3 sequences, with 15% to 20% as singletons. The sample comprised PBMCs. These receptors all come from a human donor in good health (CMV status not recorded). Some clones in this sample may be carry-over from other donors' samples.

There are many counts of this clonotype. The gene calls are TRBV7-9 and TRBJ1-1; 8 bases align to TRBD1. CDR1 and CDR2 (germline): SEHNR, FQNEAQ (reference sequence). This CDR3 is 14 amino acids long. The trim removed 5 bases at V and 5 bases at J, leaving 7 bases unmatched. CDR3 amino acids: CASSRGQVITEAFF. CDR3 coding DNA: TGTGCCAGCAGCCGGGGACAGGTTATTACTGAAGCTTTCTTT.

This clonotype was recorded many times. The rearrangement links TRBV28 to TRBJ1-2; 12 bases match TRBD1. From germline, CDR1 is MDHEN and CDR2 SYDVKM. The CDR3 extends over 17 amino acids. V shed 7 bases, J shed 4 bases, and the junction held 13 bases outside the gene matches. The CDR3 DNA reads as TGTGCCAGCACCCCATCCGGGACAGGGGGCAGTTTCTATGGCTACACCTTC. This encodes CASTPSGTGGSFYGYTF.

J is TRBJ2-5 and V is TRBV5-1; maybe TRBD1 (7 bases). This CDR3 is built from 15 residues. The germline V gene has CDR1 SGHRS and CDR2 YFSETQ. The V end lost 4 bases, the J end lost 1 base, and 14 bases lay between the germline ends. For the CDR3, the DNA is TGCGCCAGCAGCCTCCAGGGGGGTAGCCAAGAGACCCAGTACTTC. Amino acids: CASSLQGGSQETQYF. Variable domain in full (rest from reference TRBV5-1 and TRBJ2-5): KAGVTQTPRYLIKTRGQQVTLSCSPISGHRSVSWYQQTPGQGLQFLFEYFSETQRNKGNFPGRFSGRQFSNSRSEMNVSTLELGDSALYLCASSLQGGSQETQYFGPGTRLLVL.

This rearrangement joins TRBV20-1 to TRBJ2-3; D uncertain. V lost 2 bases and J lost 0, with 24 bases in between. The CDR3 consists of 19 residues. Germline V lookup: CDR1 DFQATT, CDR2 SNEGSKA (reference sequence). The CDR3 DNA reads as TGCAGTGCTAGATCCTTACGAGTCTTTGACGGAAGTAGCACAGATACGCAGTATTTT. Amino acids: CSARSLRVFDGSSTDTQYF.

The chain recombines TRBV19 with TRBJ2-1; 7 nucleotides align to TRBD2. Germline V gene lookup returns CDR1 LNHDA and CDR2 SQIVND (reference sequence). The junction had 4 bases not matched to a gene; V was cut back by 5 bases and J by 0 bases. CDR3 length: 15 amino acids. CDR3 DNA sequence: TGTGCCAGTAGTCGCGGGGGAAGCTCCTACAATGAGCAGTTCTTC. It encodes CASSRGGSSYNEQFF.

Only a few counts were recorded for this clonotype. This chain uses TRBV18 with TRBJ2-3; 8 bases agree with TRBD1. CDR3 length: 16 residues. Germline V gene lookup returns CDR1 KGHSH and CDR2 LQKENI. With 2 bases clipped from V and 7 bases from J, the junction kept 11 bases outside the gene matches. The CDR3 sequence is CASSPDGQGGWYTQYF. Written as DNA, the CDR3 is TGTGCCAGCTCACCAGACGGACAGGGTGGTTGGTATACGCAGTATTTT.

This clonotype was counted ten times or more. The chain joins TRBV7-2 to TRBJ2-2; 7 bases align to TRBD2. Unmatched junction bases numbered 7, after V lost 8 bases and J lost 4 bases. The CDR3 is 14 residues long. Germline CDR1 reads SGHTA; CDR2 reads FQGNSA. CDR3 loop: CASRLAVGTGELFF. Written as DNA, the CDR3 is TGTGCCAGCCGGCTAGCGGTTGGCACCGGGGAGCTGTTTTTT.

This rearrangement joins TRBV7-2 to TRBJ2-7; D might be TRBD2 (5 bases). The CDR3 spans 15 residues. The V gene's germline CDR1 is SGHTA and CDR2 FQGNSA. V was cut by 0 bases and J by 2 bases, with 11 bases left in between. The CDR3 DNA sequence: TGTGCCAGCAGCTTAGCCCTGACTACCCCCTACGAGCAGTACTTC. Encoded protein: CASSLALTTPYEQYF.

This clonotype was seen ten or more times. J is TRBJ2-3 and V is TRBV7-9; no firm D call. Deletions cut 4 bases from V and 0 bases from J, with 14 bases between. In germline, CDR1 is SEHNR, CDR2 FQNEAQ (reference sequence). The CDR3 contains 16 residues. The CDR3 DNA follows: TGTGCCAGCAGCTCGAGAGGCCTAGTCAGCACAGATACGCAGTATTTT. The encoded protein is CASSSRGLVSTDTQYF.

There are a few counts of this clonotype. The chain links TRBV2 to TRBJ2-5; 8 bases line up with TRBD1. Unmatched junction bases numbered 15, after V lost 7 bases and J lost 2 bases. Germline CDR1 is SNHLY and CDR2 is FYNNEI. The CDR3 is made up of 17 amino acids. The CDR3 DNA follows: TGTGCCAGCATCCTACGAGCCGGGACAGGAGGTCAAGAGACCCAGTACTTC. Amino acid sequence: CASILRAGTGGQETQYF.

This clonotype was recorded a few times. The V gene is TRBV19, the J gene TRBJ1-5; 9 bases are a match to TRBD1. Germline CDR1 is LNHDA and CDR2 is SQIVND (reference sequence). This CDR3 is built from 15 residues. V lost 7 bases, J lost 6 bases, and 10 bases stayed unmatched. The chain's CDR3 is CASTAGTGKSQPQHF. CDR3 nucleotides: TGTGCCAGTACCGCCGGGACAGGGAAAAGTCAGCCCCAGCATTTT. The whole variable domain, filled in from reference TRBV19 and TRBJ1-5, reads DGGITQSPKYLFRKEGQNVTLSCEQNLNHDAMYWYRQDPGQGLRLIYYSQIVNDFQKGDIAEGYSVSREKKESFPLTVTSAQKNPTAFYLCASTAGTGKSQPQHFGDGTRLSIL.

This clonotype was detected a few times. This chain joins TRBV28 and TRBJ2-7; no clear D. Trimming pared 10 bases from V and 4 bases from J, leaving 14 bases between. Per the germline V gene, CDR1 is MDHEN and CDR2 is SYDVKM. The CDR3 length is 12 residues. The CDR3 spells CATGKGGYEQYF. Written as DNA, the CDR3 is TGTGCCACTGGAAAGGGCGGTTACGAGCAGTACTTC.

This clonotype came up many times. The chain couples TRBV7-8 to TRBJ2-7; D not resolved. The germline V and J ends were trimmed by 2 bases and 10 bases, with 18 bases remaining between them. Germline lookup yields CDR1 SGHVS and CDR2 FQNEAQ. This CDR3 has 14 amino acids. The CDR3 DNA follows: TGTGCCAGCAGCTTAAGGCCCGAGTCCAATTATCAGTACTTC. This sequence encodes CASSLRPESNYQYF.

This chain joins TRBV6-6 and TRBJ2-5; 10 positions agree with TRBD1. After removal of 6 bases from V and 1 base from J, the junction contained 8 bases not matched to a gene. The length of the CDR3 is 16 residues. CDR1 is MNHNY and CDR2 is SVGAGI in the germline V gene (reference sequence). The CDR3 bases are TGTGCCAGCAGCATCCAGACAGGGGGCTTCCAAGAGACCCAGTACTTC. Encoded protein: CASSIQTGGFQETQYF.

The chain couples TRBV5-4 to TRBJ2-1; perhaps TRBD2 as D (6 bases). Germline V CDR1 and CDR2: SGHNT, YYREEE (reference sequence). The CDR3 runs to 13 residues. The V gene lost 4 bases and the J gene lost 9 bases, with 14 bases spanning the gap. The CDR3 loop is CASSGGKLGEQFF. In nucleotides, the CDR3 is TGTGCCAGCAGCGGCGGGAAACTGGGTGAGCAGTTCTTC.

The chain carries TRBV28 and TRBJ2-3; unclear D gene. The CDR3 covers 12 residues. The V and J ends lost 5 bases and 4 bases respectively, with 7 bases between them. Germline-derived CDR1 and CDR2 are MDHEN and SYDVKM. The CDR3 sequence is CASSPNSDTQYF. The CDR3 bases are TGTGCCAGCAGTCCAAATTCAGATACGCAGTATTTT.

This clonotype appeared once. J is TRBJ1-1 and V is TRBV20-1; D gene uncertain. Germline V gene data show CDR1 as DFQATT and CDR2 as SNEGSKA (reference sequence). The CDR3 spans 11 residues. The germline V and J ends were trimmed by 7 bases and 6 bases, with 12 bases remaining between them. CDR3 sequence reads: CSGQSRAEAFF. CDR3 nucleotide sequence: TGCAGTGGGCAGTCGAGGGCTGAAGCTTTCTTT.

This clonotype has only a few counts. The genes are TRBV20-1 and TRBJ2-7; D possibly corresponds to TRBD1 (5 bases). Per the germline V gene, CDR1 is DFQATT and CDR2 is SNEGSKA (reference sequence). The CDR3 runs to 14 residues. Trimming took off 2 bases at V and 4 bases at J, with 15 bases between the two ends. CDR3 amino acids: CSARWGFRGYEQYF. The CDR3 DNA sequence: TGCAGTGCTAGATGGGGCTTCCGAGGTTACGAGCAGTACTTC.

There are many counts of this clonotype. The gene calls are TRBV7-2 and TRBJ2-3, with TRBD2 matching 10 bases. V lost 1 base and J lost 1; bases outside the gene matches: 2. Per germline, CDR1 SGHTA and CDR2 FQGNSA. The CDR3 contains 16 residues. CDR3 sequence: CASSLGGTSGTDTQYF. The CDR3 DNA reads TGTGCCAGCAGCTTAGGGGGGACTAGCGGCACAGATACGCAGTATTTT.

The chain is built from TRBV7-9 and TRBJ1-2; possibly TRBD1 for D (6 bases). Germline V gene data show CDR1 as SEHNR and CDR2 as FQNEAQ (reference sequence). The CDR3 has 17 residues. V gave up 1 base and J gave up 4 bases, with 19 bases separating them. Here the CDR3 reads CASSLGGGVRQSYGYTF. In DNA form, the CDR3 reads TGTGCCAGCAGCTTAGGAGGGGGGGTGAGACAGTCCTATGGCTACACCTTC.